These T cell receptor beta chains were read from a single sample in a study of blood T cell repertoires in COVID-19. The data were produced by immunoSEQ multiplex PCR, yet TCRdb's version contains in-frame clones alone and is incomplete. The sample lists about 240,000 clones; roughly 80% were seen once. Sequencing was carried out using peripheral blood. All receptors come from a young woman with acute or convalescent COVID-19. Each CDR3 is given without its conserved first and last residue.

v_call,cdr3_length,j_call,cdr3_aa
TRBV11-2,16,TRBJ2-7,ASSLNGLSTDRSYEQY
TRBV2,10,TRBJ2-5,ASSHKFETQY
TRBV9,12,TRBJ2-7,ASSVVGTSQEQY
TRBV6-2/TRBV6-3,15,TRBJ2-1,ASSSPETGVGGNEQF
TRBV7-2,14,TRBJ2-6,ASSTREGAGANVLT
TRBV28,14,TRBJ1-6,ASTPPQGVFDSPLH
TRBV2,12,TRBJ1-4,ASRGQGANEKLF
TRBV14,13,TRBJ1-1,ASSQDARGNTEAF
TRBV6-5,13,TRBJ2-1,ASSYLFTGDNEQF
TRBV5-4,12,TRBJ2-7,ASSHGGETYEQY
TRBV27,13,TRBJ2-7,ASSLVGTSIYEQY
TRBV28,14,TRBJ2-5,ASSLGLVSVGETQY
TRBV28,12,TRBJ1-1,ASIPTSANTEAF
TRBV9,12,TRBJ1-5,ASSVEGRNQPQH
TRBV6-5,14,TRBJ2-2,ASSFTSGRALEELF
TRBV18,13,TRBJ1-5,ASSPGQARNQPQH
TRBV6-5,14,TRBJ1-1,ASSYSSGSRNTEAF
TRBV24-1,14,TRBJ2-1,ATSDIGGGGHNEQF
TRBV10-2,12,TRBJ2-1,ASNLAGSYSEQF
TRBV4-3,14,TRBJ2-7,ASSQDSAGGSYEQY
TRBV3-1/TRBV3-2,16,TRBJ2-1,ASSQDLLAYSSYNEQF